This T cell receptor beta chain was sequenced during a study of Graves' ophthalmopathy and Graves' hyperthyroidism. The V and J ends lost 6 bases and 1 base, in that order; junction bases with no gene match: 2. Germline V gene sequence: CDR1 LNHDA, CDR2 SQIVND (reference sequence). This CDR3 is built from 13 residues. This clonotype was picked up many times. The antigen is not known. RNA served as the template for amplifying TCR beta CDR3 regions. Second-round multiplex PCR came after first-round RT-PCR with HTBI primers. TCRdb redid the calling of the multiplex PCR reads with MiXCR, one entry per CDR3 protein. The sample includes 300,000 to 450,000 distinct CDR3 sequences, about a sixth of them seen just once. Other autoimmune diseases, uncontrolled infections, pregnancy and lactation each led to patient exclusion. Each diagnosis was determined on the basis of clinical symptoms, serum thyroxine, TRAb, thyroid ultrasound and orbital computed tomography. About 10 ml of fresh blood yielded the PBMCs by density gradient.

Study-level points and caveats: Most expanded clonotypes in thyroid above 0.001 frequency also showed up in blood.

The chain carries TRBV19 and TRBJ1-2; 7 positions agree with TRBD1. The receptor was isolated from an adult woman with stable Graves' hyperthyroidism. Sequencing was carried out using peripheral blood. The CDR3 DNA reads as TGTGCCAGTAGGGACAGGCGTAACTATGGCTACACCTTC. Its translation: CASRDRRNYGYTF.